The entry below describes one T cell receptor beta chain. What it recognizes is unknown. This entry is derived from a study of vaccination and CD4 T cells after COVID-19. Trimming removed 2 bases at V and 4 bases at J, with 12 bases between. Per the germline V gene, CDR1 is SGDLS and CDR2 is YYNGEE. The CDR3 totals 14 residues. Indicated treatment: 10-day PBMC culture with coronavirus spike peptide pools or control peptides (ViraFEST assay). Cultured CD4+ T cells had their DNA profiled by the Oncomine TCR Beta short-read assay. TCRdb reprocessed the PCR reads via MiXCR and lists one record per CDR3 protein. This sample has about 5,300 distinct CDR3 sequences; 25% occur once, and the top ten carry 24%.

The chain employs TRBV9 and TRBJ1-2, with D possibly TRBD1 on 6 matching bases. The material was CD4+ T cells from blood, cultured in vitro, obtained after SARS-CoV-2 vaccination. The TCR sequence derives from a human donor who had recovered from COVID-19. The CDR3 spells CASSVAGAGYGYTF. The CDR3 region has the DNA TGTGCCAGCAGCGTCGCGGGGGCGGGCTATGGCTACACCTTC.